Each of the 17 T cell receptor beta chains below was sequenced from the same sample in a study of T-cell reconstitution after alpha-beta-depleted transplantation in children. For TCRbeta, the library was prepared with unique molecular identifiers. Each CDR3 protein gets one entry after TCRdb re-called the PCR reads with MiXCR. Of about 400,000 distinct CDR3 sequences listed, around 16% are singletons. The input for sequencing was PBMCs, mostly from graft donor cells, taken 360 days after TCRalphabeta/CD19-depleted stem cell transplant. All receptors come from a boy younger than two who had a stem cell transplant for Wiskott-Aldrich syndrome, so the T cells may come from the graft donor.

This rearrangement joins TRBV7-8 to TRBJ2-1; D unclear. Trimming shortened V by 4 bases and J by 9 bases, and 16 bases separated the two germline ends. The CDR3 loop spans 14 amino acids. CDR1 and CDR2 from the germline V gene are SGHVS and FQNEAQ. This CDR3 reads CASSSGRLLSEQFF. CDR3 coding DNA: TGTGCCAGCAGCTCCGGGCGCCTACTTAGTGAGCAGTTCTTC.

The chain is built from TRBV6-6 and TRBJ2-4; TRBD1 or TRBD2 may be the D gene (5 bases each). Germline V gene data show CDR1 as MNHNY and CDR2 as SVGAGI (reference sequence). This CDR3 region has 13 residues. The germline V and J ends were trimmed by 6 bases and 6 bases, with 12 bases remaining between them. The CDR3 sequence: CASSLPGGNIQYF. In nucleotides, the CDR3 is TGTGCCAGCAGCCTACCTGGGGGAAACATTCAGTACTTC.

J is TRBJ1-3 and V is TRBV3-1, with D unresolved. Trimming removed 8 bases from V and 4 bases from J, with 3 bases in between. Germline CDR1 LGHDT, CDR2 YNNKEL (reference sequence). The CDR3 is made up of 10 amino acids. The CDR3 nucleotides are TGTGCCAGCGGGGGAAACACCATATATTTT. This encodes CASGGNTIYF. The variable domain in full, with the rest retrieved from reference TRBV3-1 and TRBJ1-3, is DTAVSQTPKYLVTQMGNDKSIKCEQNLGHDTMYWYKQDSKKFLKIMFSYNNKELIINETVPNRFSPKSPDKAHLNLHINSLELGDSAVYFCASGGNTIYFGEGSWLTVV.

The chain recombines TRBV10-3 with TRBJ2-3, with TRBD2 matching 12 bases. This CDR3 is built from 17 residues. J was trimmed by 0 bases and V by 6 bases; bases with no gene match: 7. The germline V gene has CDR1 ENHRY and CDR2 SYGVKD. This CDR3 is CAIRKGLAGPSTDTQYF. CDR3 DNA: TGTGCCATCAGAAAAGGACTAGCGGGACCTAGCACAGATACGCAGTATTTT.

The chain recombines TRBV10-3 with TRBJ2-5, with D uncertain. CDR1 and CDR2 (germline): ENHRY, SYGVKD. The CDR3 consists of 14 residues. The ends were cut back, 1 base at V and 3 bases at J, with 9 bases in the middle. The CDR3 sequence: CAISELLAEETQYF. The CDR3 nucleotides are TGTGCCATCAGTGAGTTGTTGGCAGAAGAGACCCAGTACTTC.

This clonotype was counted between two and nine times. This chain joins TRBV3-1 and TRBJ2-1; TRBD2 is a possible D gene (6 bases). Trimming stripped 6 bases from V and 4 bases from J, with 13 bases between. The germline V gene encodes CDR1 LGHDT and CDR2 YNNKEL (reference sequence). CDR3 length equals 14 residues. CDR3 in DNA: TGTGCCAGCAGTGGCCGGGACTTTTACAATGAGCAGTTCTTC. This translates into CASSGRDFYNEQFF.

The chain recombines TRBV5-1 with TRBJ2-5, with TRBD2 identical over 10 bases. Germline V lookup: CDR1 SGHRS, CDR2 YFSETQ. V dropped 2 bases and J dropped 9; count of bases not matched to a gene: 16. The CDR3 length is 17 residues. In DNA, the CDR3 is TGCGCCAGCAGCTTCTTCACTAGCGGGGTTACCCAGGAGGCCCAGTACTTC. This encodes CASSFFTSGVTQEAQYF.

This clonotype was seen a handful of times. The CDR3 here is CASRQLGAAVGYEQYF. The CDR3 nucleotides are TGTGCCAGCAGACAATTGGGAGCGGCGGTTGGTTACGAGCAGTACTTC. This chain connects TRBV6-2 or TRBV6-3 to TRBJ2-7; perhaps TRBD2 as D (5 bases). V was shortened by 6 bases and J by 4 bases, with 22 bases between the two germline ends. Germline CDR1 reads MNHEY; CDR2 reads SVGEGT. This CDR3 has 16 amino acids.

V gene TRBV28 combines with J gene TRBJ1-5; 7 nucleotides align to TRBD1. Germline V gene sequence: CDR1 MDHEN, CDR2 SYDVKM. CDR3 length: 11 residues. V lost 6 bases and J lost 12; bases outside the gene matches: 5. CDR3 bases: TGTGCCAGCAGCCCCGGACAGGTCCAGCATTTT. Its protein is CASSPGQVQHF. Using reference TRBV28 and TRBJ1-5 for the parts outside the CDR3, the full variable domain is DVKVTQSSRYLVKRTGEKVFLECVQDMDHENMFWYRQDPGLGLRLIYFSYDVKMKEKGDIPEGYSVSREKKERFSLILESASTNQTSMYLCASSPGQVQHFGDGTRLSIL.

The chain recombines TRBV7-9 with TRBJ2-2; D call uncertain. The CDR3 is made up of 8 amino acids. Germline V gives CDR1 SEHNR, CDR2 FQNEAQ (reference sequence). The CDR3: CGHGELFF. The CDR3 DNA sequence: TGTGGTCACGGGGAGCTGTTTTTT.

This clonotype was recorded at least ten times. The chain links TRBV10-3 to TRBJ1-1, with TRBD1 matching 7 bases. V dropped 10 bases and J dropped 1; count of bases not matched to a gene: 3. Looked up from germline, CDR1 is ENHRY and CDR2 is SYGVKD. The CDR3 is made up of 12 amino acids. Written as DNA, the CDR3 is TGTGCCACCCGACAGGGGAACACTGAAGCTTTCTTT. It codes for CATRQGNTEAFF.

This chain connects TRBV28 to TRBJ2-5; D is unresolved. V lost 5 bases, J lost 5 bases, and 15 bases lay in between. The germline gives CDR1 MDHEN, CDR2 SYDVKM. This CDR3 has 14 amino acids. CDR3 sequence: CASSLRTDGETQYF. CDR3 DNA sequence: TGTGCCAGCAGTCTCCGGACGGATGGGGAGACCCAGTACTTC.

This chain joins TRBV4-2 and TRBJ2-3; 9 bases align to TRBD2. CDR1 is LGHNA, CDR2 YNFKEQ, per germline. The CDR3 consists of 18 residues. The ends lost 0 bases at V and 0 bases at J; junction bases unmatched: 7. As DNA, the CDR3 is TGTGCCAGCAGCCAAGATAGGCTAGCGGGGACTAGCACAGATACGCAGTATTTT. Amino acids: CASSQDRLAGTSTDTQYF.

The CDR3 bases are TGTGCCAGCAGCTTACGTGGGAGGGCGGAAGAGACCCAGTACTTC. Translating gives CASSLRGRAEETQYF. The chain couples TRBV7-9 to TRBJ2-5; TRBD2 aligns across 7 bases. This CDR3 region has 15 residues. Germline V gives CDR1 SEHNR, CDR2 FQNEAQ (reference sequence). The J segment lost 3 bases and the V segment lost 2 bases, leaving 6 bases of the junction unmatched.

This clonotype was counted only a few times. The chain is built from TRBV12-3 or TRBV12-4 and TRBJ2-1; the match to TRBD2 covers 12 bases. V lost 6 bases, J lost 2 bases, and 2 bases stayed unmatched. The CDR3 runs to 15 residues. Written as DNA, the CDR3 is TGTGCCAGCAGCGGACTAGCGGGAACCTACAATGAGCAGTTCTTC. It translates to CASSGLAGTYNEQFF.

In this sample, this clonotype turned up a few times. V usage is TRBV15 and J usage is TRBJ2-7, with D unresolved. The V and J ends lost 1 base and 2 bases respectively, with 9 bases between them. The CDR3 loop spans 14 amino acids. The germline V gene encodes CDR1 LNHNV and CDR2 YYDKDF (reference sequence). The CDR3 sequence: CATSRGAPTYEQYF. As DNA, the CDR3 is TGTGCCACCAGCAGAGGGGCGCCCACCTACGAGCAGTACTTC. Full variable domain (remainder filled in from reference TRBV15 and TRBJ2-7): DAMVIQNPRYQVTQFGKPVTLSCSQTLNHNVMYWYQQKSSQAPKLLFHYYDKDFNNEADTPDNFQSRRPNTSFCFLDIRSPGLGDTAMYLCATSRGAPTYEQYFGPGTRLTVT.

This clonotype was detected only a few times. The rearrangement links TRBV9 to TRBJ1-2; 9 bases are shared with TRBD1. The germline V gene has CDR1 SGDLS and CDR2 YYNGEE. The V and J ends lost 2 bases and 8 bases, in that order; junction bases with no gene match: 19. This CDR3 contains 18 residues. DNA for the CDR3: TGTGCCAGCAGCGTTACCGGGACAGGGCTCAAAGGGGGAGGAGGCTACACCTTC. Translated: CASSVTGTGLKGGGGYTF.